This T cell receptor (beta chain) was found in a study of T cell changes during pregnancy in multiple sclerosis. TCRdb's copy holds only in-frame clones and misses some; the assay was immunoSEQ multiplex PCR. This table has tens of thousands of clones, around 90% appearing once. V lost 6 bases and J 0 bases, leaving 8 bases between the germline ends. This CDR3 has 14 residues. The germline gives CDR1 LNHDA, CDR2 SQIVND (reference sequence). The chain combines TRBV19 with TRBJ2-2; D is undetermined. The source was CD4+ T cells from peripheral blood mononuclear cells, collected in the third trimester of pregnancy. The receptor's source is a female donor with multiple sclerosis, enrolled in a pregnancy study. The CDR3, as DNA: TGTGCCAGTAGCCCTTTTGCGAACACCGGGGAGCTGTTTTTT. Amino acids: CASSPFANTGELFF.